This T cell receptor (beta chain) was captured by sequencing in a study of human T cells and chemical hapten exposure. Overall study context: Doses of diphenylcyclopropenone went to the patients' scalps weekly throughout the approximately 22-week study.

This clonotype was observed at least ten times. The library tagged each cDNA molecule with unique molecular identifiers. TCRdb re-called the RACE reads through MiXCR, storing one row per CDR3 protein. The sample lists 250,000 or so distinct CDR3 sequences, around 7.7% occurring once. V shed 4 bases and J 7 bases; nucleotides not matched to a gene: 7. Germline loops: CDR1 LGHNA, CDR2 YSLEER. The CDR3 sequence is 15 residues long. Described time point: pre-sensitization, week 0. Treatment noted: therapeutic diphenylcyclopropenone sensitization with weekly scalp DPC. Blood draws came first, before each patch test.

This receptor was taken from a man aged 18-30 years with alopecia areata. Some clones in this sample may be carry-over from other donors' samples. Sequenced material: whole blood, taken in connection with sensitization to the hapten diphenylcyclopropenone (DPC). The V gene is TRBV4-3, the J gene TRBJ2-2, with TRBD1 matching over 9 bases. The CDR3 bases are TGCGCCAGCAGCCCGTACAGGGGGCAGGGCGGGGAGCTGTTTTTT. This encodes CASSPYRGQGGELFF.